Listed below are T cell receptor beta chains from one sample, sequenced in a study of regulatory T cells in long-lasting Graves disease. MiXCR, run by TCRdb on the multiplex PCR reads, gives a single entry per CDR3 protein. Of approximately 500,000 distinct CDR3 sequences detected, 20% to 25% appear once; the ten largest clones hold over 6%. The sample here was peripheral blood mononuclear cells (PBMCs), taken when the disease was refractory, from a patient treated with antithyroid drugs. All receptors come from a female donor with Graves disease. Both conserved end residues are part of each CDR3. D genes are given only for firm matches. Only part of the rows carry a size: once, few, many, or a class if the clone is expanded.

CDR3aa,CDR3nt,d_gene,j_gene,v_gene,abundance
CSASDLAGELFF,TGCAGTGCTAGTGATTTAGCCGGGGAGCTGTTTTTT,-,TRBJ2-2,TRBV20-1,-
CATSAGRGYEQYF,TGTGCCACCAGTGCGGGGCGCGGCTACGAGCAGTACTTC,-,TRBJ2-7,TRBV24-1,many
CATSRDRSNEKLFF,TGTGCCACCAGCAGGGACCGATCTAATGAAAAACTGTTTTTT,-,TRBJ1-4,TRBV15,many
CAISELWGDTQYF,TGTGCCATCAGTGAGCTGTGGGGGGATACGCAGTATTTT,-,TRBJ2-3,TRBV10-3,-
CASTGGYGYTF,TGTGCCAGCACAGGGGGCTATGGCTACACCTTC,TRBD1,TRBJ1-2,TRBV28,many
CASSVAEGFRQDTIYF,TGTGCCAGCAGCGTAGCGGAAGGGTTCCGCCAGGACACCATATATTTT,-,TRBJ1-3,TRBV9,few
CASSQEGVYTEAFF,TGTGCCAGCAGCCAAGAGGGGGTTTACACTGAAGCTTTCTTT,-,TRBJ1-1,TRBV4-2,-
CASSSLDQVQETQYF,TGTGCCAGCAGTTCCCTGGACCAGGTTCAAGAGACCCAGTACTTC,-,TRBJ2-5,TRBV27,-
CASSPMQGASTNEKLFF,TGTGCCAGCTCACCAATGCAGGGGGCATCGACTAATGAAAAACTGTTTTTT,TRBD1,TRBJ1-4,TRBV18,once
CASSRQGVGQPQHF,TGTGCCAGCTCACGACAGGGAGTTGGGCAGCCCCAGCATTTT,TRBD1,TRBJ1-5,TRBV18,-
CASSASKGFPEAFF,TGTGCCAGCAGTGCCTCAAAGGGGTTCCCTGAAGCTTTCTTT,-,TRBJ1-1,TRBV2,many
CASSSGAGELFF,TGTGCCAGCAGCTCGGGGGCCGGGGAGCTGTTTTTT,-,TRBJ2-2,TRBV28,many
CASSLTPGKNIQYF,TGTGCCAGCAGTTTAACCCCGGGGAAAAACATTCAGTACTTC,-,TRBJ2-4,TRBV28,-
CASSQRISTNEKLFF,TGTGCCAGCAGCCAAAGGATCTCAACTAATGAAAAACTGTTTTTT,-,TRBJ1-4,TRBV5-4,-
CASRADSNQPQHF,TGTGCCAGTAGGGCGGACAGCAATCAGCCCCAGCATTTT,-,TRBJ1-5,TRBV19,few
CASSLMMGSSEQYF,TGTGCCAGCAGTTTAATGATGGGTTCAAGCGAGCAGTACTTC,-,TRBJ2-7,TRBV28,few
CSASLSAGRNSPLHF,TGCAGTGCTAGTCTTTCTGCAGGGCGGAATTCACCCCTCCACTTT,-,TRBJ1-6,TRBV20-1,-
CASSLVGGGSNQPQHF,TGTGCCAGCAGTTTAGTAGGGGGGGGGAGCAATCAGCCCCAGCATTTT,-,TRBJ1-5,TRBV28,many
CASSPDYRDDIQYF,TGTGCCAGCAGCCCCGATTACAGGGACGACATTCAGTACTTC,-,TRBJ2-4,TRBV11-3,once
CASRQWDSSRGYTF,TGTGCCAGCAGACAATGGGACAGTTCGCGGGGCTACACCTTC,TRBD1,TRBJ1-2,TRBV6-1,many
CASLSAQETQYF,TGTGCCAGCTTATCGGCTCAAGAGACCCAGTACTTC,-,TRBJ2-5,TRBV28,many
CASNGGGGVETQYF,TGTGCCAGCAACGGAGGGGGGGGGGTCGAGACCCAGTACTTC,-,TRBJ2-5,TRBV6-1,-
CASSQLGAGGPTDTQYF,TGTGCCAGCAGCCAACTTGGGGCGGGGGGCCCCACAGATACGCAGTATTTT,TRBD2,TRBJ2-3,TRBV3-1,-
CASSSWDRGLREAFF,TGTGCCAGCAGCTCTTGGGACAGGGGGCTAAGAGAAGCTTTCTTT,TRBD1,TRBJ1-1,TRBV27,-
CASSRRLAGDPYEQYF,TGTGCCAGTAGTAGAAGACTAGCGGGCGACCCCTACGAGCAGTACTTC,TRBD2,TRBJ2-7,TRBV19,few
CASSLSVPGTGYSAFF,TGTGCCAGCAGTTTATCTGTTCCCGGGACAGGGTATTCAGCTTTCTTT,TRBD1,TRBJ1-1,TRBV27,-
CASSVVGSGELFF,TGTGCCAGCAGCGTAGTAGGGTCCGGGGAGCTGTTTTTT,-,TRBJ2-2,TRBV9,-
CASGPDGDTQYF,TGTGCCAGTGGCCCTGATGGAGATACGCAGTATTTT,-,TRBJ2-3,TRBV2,-
CASCPQTYNSPLHF,TGTGCCAGCTGTCCTCAGACCTATAATTCACCCCTCCACTTT,-,TRBJ1-6,TRBV28,many